This T cell receptor (beta chain) was identified during a study of PD-L1 blockade in urothelial cancer. As for the study in general: The year 2014 saw patients start atezolizumab, 1,200 mg intravenously every 3 weeks. Study conclusions and caveats: Greater 3-week expansion of tumor-associated blood clones was recorded for durable-benefit patients.

Time point indicated: peripheral blood 6 weeks after treatment start. Regarding this clone: Its cognate antigen is unknown.

Assay used: immunoSEQ multiplex PCR; TCRdb lists only in-frame clones, some missing. The data show 53,000 or so clones, 88% seen once. This TCR derives from a man aged 55-75 years with urothelial cancer. The sample consisted of PBMCs, taken around atezolizumab (anti-PD-L1) treatment.

The CDR3 DNA follows: TGCGCCAGCAGCACAAAGGGGGCTGGGGAGACCCAGTACTTC. It is translated as CASSTKGAGETQYF. The J gene is TRBJ2-5, the V gene TRBV5-1, with TRBD1 matching over 7 bases. Germline lookup yields CDR1 SGHRS and CDR2 YFSETQ. This CDR3 spans 14 amino acids. J lost 5 bases, V lost 4 bases, and 8 bases had no gene match.